The present TCR beta chain was sequenced within a study of T cell responses to AZD1222 COVID-19 vaccine. Pooling was applied to second doses at about 4 or about 12 weeks. Produced via immunoSEQ multiplex PCR; TCRdb's table is partial and in-frame only. The table has roughly 110,000 clones, 90% to 95% seen once. This CDR3 region has 18 residues. The V end lost 3 bases, the J end lost 0 bases, and 17 bases lay between the germline ends. The germline V gene encodes CDR1 LGHDT and CDR2 YNNKEL (reference sequence). The V gene is TRBV3-1 (or the pseudogene TRBV3-2), the J gene TRBJ1-4; tentatively, D is TRBD1 (5 bases). This TCR derives from an adult who received the AZD1222 COVID-19 vaccine. The sequenced sample was peripheral blood, obtained 28 days after the second AZD1222 dose. CDR3 protein: CASSHRDRVLATNEKLFF. CDR3 bases: TGTGCCAGCAGCCATCGCGACAGAGTCCTTGCAACTAATGAAAAACTGTTTTTT.